This T cell receptor (beta chain) was captured in a study of blood T cell repertoires in COVID-19. Study in general: Samples taken during acute and convalescent COVID-19 were collected in the United States, Italy and Spain.

Profiled with immunoSEQ multiplex PCR; TCRdb holds only in-frame clones, not every one. This sample carries some 150,000 clones, 70% to 90% of them seen once, and the ten largest clones take roughly 2.7%. Germline-derived CDR1 and CDR2 are LNHNV and YYDKDF (reference sequence). V dropped 3 bases and J dropped 2; count of bases not matched to a gene: 13. CDR3 length: 17 residues. Sequencing was done on a sample of peripheral blood. The rearrangement links TRBV15 to TRBJ2-7, with 7 bases lining up with TRBD1. The receptor was isolated from a human donor with acute or convalescent COVID-19. The donor label of this sample is uncertain. CDR3 residues: CATSRYLTGVLTYEQYF. The CDR3 region has the DNA TGTGCCACCAGCAGGTACCTCACAGGGGTCTTAACCTACGAGCAGTACTTC.